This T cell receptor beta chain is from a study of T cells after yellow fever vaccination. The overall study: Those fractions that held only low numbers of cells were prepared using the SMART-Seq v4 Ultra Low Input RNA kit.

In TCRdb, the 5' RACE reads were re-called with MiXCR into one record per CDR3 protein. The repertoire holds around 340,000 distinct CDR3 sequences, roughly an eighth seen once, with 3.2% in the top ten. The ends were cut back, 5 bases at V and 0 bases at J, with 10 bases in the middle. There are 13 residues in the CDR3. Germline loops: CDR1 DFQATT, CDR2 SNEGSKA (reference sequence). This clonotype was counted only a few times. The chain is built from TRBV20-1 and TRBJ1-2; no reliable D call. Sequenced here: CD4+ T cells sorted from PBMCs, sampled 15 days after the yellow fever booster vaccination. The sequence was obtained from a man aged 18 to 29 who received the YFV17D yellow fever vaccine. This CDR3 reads CSAFDPTNYGYTF. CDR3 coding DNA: TGCAGTGCTTTCGACCCCACTAACTATGGCTACACCTTC.